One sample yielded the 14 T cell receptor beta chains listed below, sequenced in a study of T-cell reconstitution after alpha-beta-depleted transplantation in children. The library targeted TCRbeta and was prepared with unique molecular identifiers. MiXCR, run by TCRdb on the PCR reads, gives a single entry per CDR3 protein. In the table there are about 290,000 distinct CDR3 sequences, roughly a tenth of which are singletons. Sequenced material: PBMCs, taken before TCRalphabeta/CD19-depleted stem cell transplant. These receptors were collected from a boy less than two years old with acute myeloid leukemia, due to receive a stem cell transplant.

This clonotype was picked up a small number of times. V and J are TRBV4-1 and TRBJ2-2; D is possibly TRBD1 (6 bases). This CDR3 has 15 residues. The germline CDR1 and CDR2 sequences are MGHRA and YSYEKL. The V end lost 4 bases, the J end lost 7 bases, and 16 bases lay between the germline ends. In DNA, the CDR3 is TGCGCCAGCAGCCTATATACAGGGACGGACGGGGAGCTGTTTTTT. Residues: CASSLYTGTDGELFF.

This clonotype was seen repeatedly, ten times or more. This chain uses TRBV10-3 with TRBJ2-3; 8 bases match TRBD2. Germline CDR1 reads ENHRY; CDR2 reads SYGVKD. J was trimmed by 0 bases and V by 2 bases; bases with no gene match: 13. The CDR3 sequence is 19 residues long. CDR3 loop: CAISEVAGNLGLSTDTQYF. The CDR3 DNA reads TGTGCCATCAGTGAGGTAGCGGGGAACCTTGGGTTGAGCACAGATACGCAGTATTTT.

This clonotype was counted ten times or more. CDR3 in amino acids: CASSSTGGNTEAFF. CDR3 bases: TGTGCCAGCAGTTCGACAGGGGGCAACACTGAAGCTTTCTTT. The V gene is TRBV12-3 or TRBV12-4, the J gene TRBJ1-1; TRBD1 aligns across 10 bases. This CDR3 has 14 amino acids. The V gene end was trimmed by 4 bases and the J gene end by 2 bases; junction bases not matched to a gene: 1.

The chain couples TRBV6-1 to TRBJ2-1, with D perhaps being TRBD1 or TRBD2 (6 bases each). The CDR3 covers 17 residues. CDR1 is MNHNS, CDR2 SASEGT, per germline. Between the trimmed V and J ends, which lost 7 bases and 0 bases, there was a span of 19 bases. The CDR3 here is CASKMTGGLSSYNEQFF. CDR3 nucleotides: TGTGCCAGCAAAATGACCGGGGGCCTTAGCTCCTACAATGAGCAGTTCTTC.

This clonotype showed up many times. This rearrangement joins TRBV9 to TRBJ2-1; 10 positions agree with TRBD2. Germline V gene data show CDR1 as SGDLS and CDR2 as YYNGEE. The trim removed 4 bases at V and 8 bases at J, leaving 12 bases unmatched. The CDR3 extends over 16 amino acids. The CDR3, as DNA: TGTGCCAGCAGCTTACGCCTAGCGGGAGATCTAGATGAGCAGTTCTTC. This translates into CASSLRLAGDLDEQFF.

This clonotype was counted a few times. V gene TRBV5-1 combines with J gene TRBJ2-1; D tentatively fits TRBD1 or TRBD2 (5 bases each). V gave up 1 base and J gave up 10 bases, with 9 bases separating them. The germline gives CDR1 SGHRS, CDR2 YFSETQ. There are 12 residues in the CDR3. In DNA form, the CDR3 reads TGCGCCAGCAGCTTGAAAGGGGACGAGCAGTTCTTC. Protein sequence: CASSLKGDEQFF.

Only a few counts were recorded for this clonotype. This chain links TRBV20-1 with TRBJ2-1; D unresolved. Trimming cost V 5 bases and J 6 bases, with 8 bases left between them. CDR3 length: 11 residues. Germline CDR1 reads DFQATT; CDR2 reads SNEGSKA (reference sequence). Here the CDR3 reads CSAWWFNEQFF. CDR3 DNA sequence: TGCAGTGCTTGGTGGTTCAATGAGCAGTTCTTC.

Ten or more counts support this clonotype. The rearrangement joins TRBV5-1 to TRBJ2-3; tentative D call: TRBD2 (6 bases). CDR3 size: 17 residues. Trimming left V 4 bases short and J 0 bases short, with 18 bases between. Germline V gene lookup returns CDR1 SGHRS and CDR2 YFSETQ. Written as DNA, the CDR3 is TGCGCCAGCAGCGGGGGGTATCGCGGAACTAGCACAGATACGCAGTATTTT. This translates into CASSGGYRGTSTDTQYF. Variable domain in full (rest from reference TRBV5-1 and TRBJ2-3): KAGVTQTPRYLIKTRGQQVTLSCSPISGHRSVSWYQQTPGQGLQFLFEYFSETQRNKGNFPGRFSGRQFSNSRSEMNVSTLELGDSALYLCASSGGYRGTSTDTQYFGPGTRLTVL.

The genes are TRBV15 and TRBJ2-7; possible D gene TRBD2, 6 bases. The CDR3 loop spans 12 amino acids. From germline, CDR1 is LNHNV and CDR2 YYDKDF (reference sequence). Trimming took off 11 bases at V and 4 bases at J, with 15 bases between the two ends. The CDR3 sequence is CAARTNTYEQYF. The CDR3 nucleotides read TGTGCCGCCCGGACTAATACGTACGAGCAGTACTTC. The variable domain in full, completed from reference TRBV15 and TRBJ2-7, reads DAMVIQNPRYQVTQFGKPVTLSCSQTLNHNVMYWYQQKSSQAPKLLFHYYDKDFNNEADTPDNFQSRRPNTSFCFLDIRSPGLGDTAMYLCAARTNTYEQYFGPGTRLTVT.

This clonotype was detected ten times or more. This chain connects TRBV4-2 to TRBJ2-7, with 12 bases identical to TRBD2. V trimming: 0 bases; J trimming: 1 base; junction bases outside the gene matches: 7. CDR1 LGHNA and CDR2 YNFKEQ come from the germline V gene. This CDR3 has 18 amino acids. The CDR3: CASSQELPGLAGSYEQYF. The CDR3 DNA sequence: TGTGCCAGCAGCCAAGAACTTCCCGGACTAGCGGGGTCCTACGAGCAGTACTTC.

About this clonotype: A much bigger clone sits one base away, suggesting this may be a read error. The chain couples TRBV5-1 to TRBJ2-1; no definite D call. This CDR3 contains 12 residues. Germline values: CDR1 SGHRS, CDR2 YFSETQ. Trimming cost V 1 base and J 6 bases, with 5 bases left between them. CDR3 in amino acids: CASSLWANEQFF. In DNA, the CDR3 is TGCGCCAGCAGCTTGTGGGCCAATGAGCAGTTCTTC.

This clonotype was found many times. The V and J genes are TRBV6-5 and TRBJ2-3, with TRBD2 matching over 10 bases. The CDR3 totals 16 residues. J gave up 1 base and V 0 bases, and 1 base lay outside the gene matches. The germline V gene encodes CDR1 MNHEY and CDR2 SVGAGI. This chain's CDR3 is CASSYSLAGGTDTQYF. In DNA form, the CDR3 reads TGTGCCAGCAGTTACTCGCTAGCGGGAGGCACAGATACGCAGTATTTT.

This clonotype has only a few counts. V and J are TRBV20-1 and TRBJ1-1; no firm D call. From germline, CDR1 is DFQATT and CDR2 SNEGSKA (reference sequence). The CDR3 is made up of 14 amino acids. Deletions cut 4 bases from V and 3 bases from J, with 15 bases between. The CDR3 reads CSATRAIRDTEAFF. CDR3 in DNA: TGCAGTGCTACCCGGGCTATTCGGGACACTGAAGCTTTCTTT.

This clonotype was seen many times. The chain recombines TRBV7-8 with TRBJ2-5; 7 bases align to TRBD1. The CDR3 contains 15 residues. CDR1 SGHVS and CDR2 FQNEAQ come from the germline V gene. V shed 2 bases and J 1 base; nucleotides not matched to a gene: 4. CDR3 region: CASSLFQGVQETQYF. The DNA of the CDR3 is TGTGCCAGCAGCTTATTTCAGGGGGTCCAAGAGACCCAGTACTTC.